The 30 T cell receptor beta chains presented below share a single source sample, sequenced in a study of T cell responses to AZD1222 COVID-19 vaccine. Libraries were prepared by immunoSEQ multiplex PCR; TCRdb keeps only in-frame clonotypes and omits some of them. Among more than 80,000 clones, more than 80% were seen once, and the ten largest hold about 2.4%. The sequencing here drew on peripheral blood, taken 28 days after the second AZD1222 dose. The receptors derive from an adult who received the AZD1222 COVID-19 vaccine.

This clone has only one observation. J is TRBJ2-6 and V is TRBV7-6, with 11 bases lining up with TRBD1. V trimming: 5 bases; J trimming: 4 bases; junction bases outside the gene matches: 7. CDR1 is SGHVS and CDR2 is FNYEAQ in the germline V gene. The CDR3 has 17 residues. The CDR3 region has the DNA TGTGCCAGCAGCCGGGGGACAGGGGGTTCCGGGGCCAACGTCCTGACTTTC. Translation gives CASSRGTGGSGANVLTF.

The chain uses TRBV12-3 or TRBV12-4 and TRBJ2-7; 7 positions match TRBD2. V was pared by 8 bases and J by 5 bases, with 3 bases of the junction left unmatched. CDR3 size: 11 residues. Here the CDR3 reads CASGEGNEQYF. The CDR3 DNA is TGTGCCAGCGGGGAGGGAAACGAGCAGTACTTC.

The J gene is TRBJ1-4, the V gene TRBV23-1; possible D gene TRBD1, 6 bases. TRBV23-1 is noted as an ORF with a role that remains uncertain. CDR3 length: 14 amino acids. Trimming took off 7 bases at V and 8 bases at J, with 17 bases between the two ends. The CDR3 is CASILLRGSEKLFF. CDR3 DNA: TGCGCCAGCATCTTACTCAGGGGTAGCGAAAAACTGTTTTTT.

The rearrangement uses TRBV10-3 and TRBJ2-5; maybe TRBD2 (6 bases). Germline CDR1 is ENHRY and CDR2 is SYGVKD. CDR3 length: 11 residues. Trimming shortened V by 10 bases and J by 3 bases, and 9 bases separated the two germline ends. The CDR3 protein is CATVAEETQYF. The CDR3 DNA is TGTGCCACCGTAGCGGAAGAGACCCAGTACTTC.

This chain connects TRBV19 to TRBJ1-2, with D unclear. V gave up 3 bases and J gave up 5 bases, with 13 bases separating them. Germline-derived CDR1 and CDR2 are LNHDA and SQIVND (reference sequence). The CDR3 runs 14 residues. CDR3: CASSIDLESYGYTF. For the CDR3, the DNA is TGTGCCAGTAGTATCGATCTCGAGAGTTATGGCTACACCTTC.

The gene calls are TRBV27 and TRBJ2-7; D is ambiguous. This CDR3 spans 12 amino acids. Germline V gene sequence: CDR1 MNHEY, CDR2 SMNVEV (reference sequence). Trimming pared 6 bases from V and 0 bases from J, leaving 6 bases between. The CDR3 DNA follows: TGTGCCAGCAGCCCGTTCTCCTACGAGCAGTACTTC. As protein: CASSPFSYEQYF.

This clone was found a few times. CDR3 nucleotide sequence: TGTGCCACCAGCAGAGGGGGACAGGGGGCGCCCGGTGAAAAACTGTTTTTT. Protein sequence: CATSRGGQGAPGEKLFF. The V gene is TRBV15, the J gene TRBJ1-4; 12 positions agree with TRBD1. CDR1 LNHNV and CDR2 YYDKDF come from the germline V gene (reference sequence). This CDR3 is 17 amino acids long. V shed 1 base, J shed 7 bases, and the junction held 7 bases outside the gene matches.

The chain has TRBV6-5 and TRBJ2-3; a possible D gene is TRBD1 (6 bases). The CDR3 contains 12 residues. From germline, CDR1 is MNHEY and CDR2 SVGAGI. The CDR3 protein is CPRDTWRDTQYF. CDR3 DNA sequence: TGTCCACGGGACACTTGGAGGGATACGCAGTATTTT.

This chain links TRBV6-5 with TRBJ1-6; no definite D call. Per the germline V gene, CDR1 is MNHEY and CDR2 is SVGAGI. CDR3 length: 13 residues. Deletions cut 11 bases from V and 7 bases from J, with 15 bases between. CDR3 DNA: TGTGCCGTCTCGGTAAGGGAGAATTCACCCCTCCACTTT. This codes for CAVSVRENSPLHF.

The chain combines TRBV5-1 with TRBJ2-7; TRBD2 is a possible D gene (7 bases). Looked up from germline, CDR1 is SGHRS and CDR2 is YFSETQ. Deletions cut 2 bases from V and 2 bases from J, with 17 bases between. The CDR3 extends over 16 amino acids. The DNA of the CDR3 is TGCGCCAGCAGCTTTGGGGGGGCTAGTTGGACCTACGAGCAGTACTTC. This encodes CASSFGGASWTYEQYF.

The chain has TRBV7-3 and TRBJ1-2; maybe TRBD1 (6 bases). The CDR3 sequence is 13 residues long. With 6 bases removed from V and 7 bases from J, the gap between germline ends came to 15 bases. Germline CDR1 reads SGHTA; CDR2 reads FQGTGA. Written as DNA, the CDR3 is TGTGCCAGCAGTCTGAGCAGGGGAGGTGGCTACACCTTC. Translation gives CASSLSRGGGYTF.

Remarks on this clone: Relative to the germline gene, one junction end is altered; a read error may explain this. This sample also contains other DNA sequences that code for the same CDR3. The chain recombines TRBV5-8 with TRBJ1-2; no definite D call. The germline V gene has CDR1 SGHTS and CDR2 YDEGEE. The CDR3 loop spans 14 amino acids. CDR3 in DNA: TGTGCCAGCAGCCCGCGACCGAGAGTCTATGGCTACACTTTC. Its protein product is CASSPRPRVYGYTF.

The chain has TRBV6-2 or TRBV6-3 and TRBJ2-7, with D perhaps assigned TRBD1 or TRBD2 (5 bases each). There are 15 residues in the CDR3. Trimming cost V 2 bases and J 0 bases, with 11 bases left between them. Germline V CDR1 and CDR2: MNHEY, SVGEGT. The CDR3 DNA follows: TGTGCCAGCAGTTACGAGGGGATTAGCTCCTACGAGCAGTACTTC. Translation: CASSYEGISSYEQYF.

V and J are TRBV5-1 and TRBJ2-7, with D maybe TRBD2 (5 bases). Germline CDR1 is SGHRS and CDR2 is YFSETQ. V was trimmed by 0 bases and J by 2 bases, leaving 15 bases between them. The CDR3 contains 16 residues. The DNA of the CDR3 is TGCGCCAGCAGCTTGGTTCAGGCCTTGGGAGCCTACGAGCAGTACTTC. Encoded protein: CASSLVQALGAYEQYF.

The chain uses TRBV4-1 and TRBJ1-1; 10 nucleotides match TRBD1. The length of the CDR3 is 16 residues. Trimming removed 1 base from V and 4 bases from J; junction bases left unmatched: 6. The germline CDR1 and CDR2 sequences are MGHRA and YSYEKL. DNA of the CDR3: TGCGCCAGCAGCCAAGGGACAGGGGGGTATGGCACTGAAGCTTTCTTT. It encodes CASSQGTGGYGTEAFF.

This sequence joins TRBV6-9 and TRBJ2-1; 9 bases line up with TRBD2. Looked up from germline, CDR1 is MNHGY and CDR2 is SVAAGI. V lost 7 bases to trimming and J lost 9 bases; unmatched junction nucleotides: 16. The CDR3 is 16 amino acids. The CDR3 reads CASNHLVLAGCFEQFF. The CDR3 DNA is TGTGCCAGCAACCATTTGGTGCTAGCGGGATGTTTTGAGCAGTTCTTC.

This rearrangement joins TRBV7-8 to TRBJ2-5, with 10 bases that match TRBD2. Germline V CDR1 and CDR2: SGHVS, FQNEAQ. The CDR3 extends over 17 amino acids. J was trimmed by 5 bases and V by 1 base; bases with no gene match: 10. Here the CDR3 DNA reads TGTGCCAGCAGCTTAGTTGAGAGCGGGGGGGCCCGGGAGACCCAGTACTTC. Encoded protein: CASSLVESGGARETQYF.

The chain recombines TRBV6-6 with TRBJ2-3; no firm D call. The CDR3 loop spans 16 amino acids. V was clipped by 0 bases and J by 2 bases, with 12 bases between them. The germline V gene encodes CDR1 MNHNY and CDR2 SVGAGI (reference sequence). The CDR3 loop reads CASSYSMRDHTDTQYF. The CDR3, as DNA: TGTGCCAGCAGTTACTCGATGCGAGACCACACAGATACGCAGTATTTT.

The chain is built from TRBV6-6 and TRBJ1-1, with TRBD1 as a possible D gene (5 bases). Germline values: CDR1 MNHNY, CDR2 SVGAGI (reference sequence). The CDR3 has 13 amino acids. Trimming left V 6 bases short and J 3 bases short, with 11 bases between. CDR3 in DNA: TGTGCCAGCAGCCCCGACAGTTACACTGAAGCTTTCTTT. This encodes CASSPDSYTEAFF.

This rearrangement joins TRBV4-3 to TRBJ2-6; no firm D call. Germline assignment: CDR1 LGHNA and CDR2 YSLEER. V dropped 0 bases and J dropped 0 bases, with 6 bases sitting between them. This CDR3 is built from 16 residues. CDR3 sequence reads: CASSQDTGSGANVLTF. The CDR3, as DNA: TGCGCCAGCAGCCAAGATACGGGCTCTGGGGCCAACGTCCTGACTTTC.

The DNA for the CDR3 is TGTGCCAGCAGTTACCCGACAGTTAGCAATCAGCCCCAGCATTTT. Its translation is CASSYPTVSNQPQHF. This chain connects TRBV6-6 to TRBJ1-5, with TRBD1 as a possible D gene (5 bases). V was pared by 2 bases and J by 0 bases, with 8 bases between. CDR1 MNHNY and CDR2 SVGAGI come from the germline V gene (reference sequence). The CDR3 runs 15 residues.

The chain combines TRBV19 with TRBJ2-1; TRBD2 aligns across 14 bases. V lost 4 bases to trimming and J lost 1 base; unmatched junction nucleotides: 15. The CDR3 is 21 residues long. In germline, CDR1 is LNHDA, CDR2 SQIVND (reference sequence). CDR3 sequence (DNA): TGTGCCAGTAGTAACCAAAAACCGGGACTAGCGGGGGACCCTTCCTACAATGAGCAGTTCTTC. Its translation is CASSNQKPGLAGDPSYNEQFF.

The rearrangement joins TRBV7-8 to TRBJ2-1, with 9 bases aligning to TRBD1. The CDR3 consists of 15 residues. With 5 bases clipped from V and 10 bases from J, the junction kept 12 bases outside the gene matches. Germline CDR1 and CDR2: SGHVS and FQNEAQ. In nucleotides, the CDR3 is TGTGCCAGCAGCCCCCGGGACAGGGAAGATTTGGAGCAGTTCTTC. Translation gives CASSPRDREDLEQFF.

This clone was picked up one time. The chain couples TRBV7-9 to TRBJ2-7; tentative D call: TRBD2 (6 bases). V was pared by 1 base and J by 0 bases, with 13 bases between. Germline loops: CDR1 SEHNR, CDR2 FQNEAQ (reference sequence). This CDR3 contains 16 residues. The CDR3 spells CASSLGVGGSSYEQYF. CDR3 in DNA: TGTGCCAGCAGCTTAGGGGTTGGGGGGAGCTCCTACGAGCAGTACTTC.

The chain recombines TRBV12-3 or TRBV12-4 with TRBJ2-7, with 9 bases aligning to TRBD2. CDR3 length equals 12 residues. The ends lost 5 bases at V and 9 bases at J; junction bases unmatched: 5. CDR3 protein: CASSTGLARQYF. The CDR3 nucleotides read TGTGCCAGCAGTACTGGACTAGCGCGGCAGTACTTC.

The chain couples TRBV13 to TRBJ2-1; the match to TRBD2 covers 8 bases. V shed 5 bases and J 3 bases; nucleotides not matched to a gene: 6. Germline lookup yields CDR1 PRHDT and CDR2 FYEKMQ (reference sequence). The CDR3 consists of 15 residues. The CDR3 region is CASSTSSGRYNEQFF. For the CDR3, the DNA is TGTGCCAGCAGCACTTCTAGCGGGCGCTACAATGAGCAGTTCTTC.

This rearrangement joins TRBV5-5 to TRBJ2-7; D remains ambiguous. With 4 bases removed from V and 0 bases from J, the gap between germline ends came to 14 bases. CDR1 and CDR2 (germline): SGHKS, YYEKEE (reference sequence). The CDR3 contains 15 residues. The CDR3 spells CASSPDVSYSYEQYF. Written as DNA, the CDR3 is TGTGCCAGCAGCCCGGACGTCAGCTACTCCTACGAGCAGTACTTC.

V is TRBV7-9 and J is TRBJ2-1; 11 bases line up with TRBD2. The CDR3 covers 14 residues. Trimming at V came to 5 bases and at J to 8 bases, leaving 5 bases not matched to a gene. CDR1 is SEHNR, CDR2 FQNEAQ, per germline (reference sequence). CDR3: CASSAGTSGHEQFF. DNA for the CDR3: TGTGCCAGCAGCGCAGGGACTAGCGGTCATGAGCAGTTCTTC.

This chain joins TRBV9 and TRBJ2-5; 10 bases align to TRBD2. The CDR3 is 15 amino acids. Germline V gives CDR1 SGDLS, CDR2 YYNGEE. V dropped 2 bases and J dropped 6; count of bases not matched to a gene: 7. The CDR3 reads CASSVGLAEMKTQYF. Written as DNA, the CDR3 is TGTGCCAGCAGCGTTGGACTAGCGGAGATGAAGACCCAGTACTTC.

Comments on this clone: The same CDR3 also results from other DNA sequences found in this sample. This chain joins TRBV19 and TRBJ2-5; 11 nucleotides line up with TRBD2. J was trimmed by 2 bases and V by 2 bases; bases with no gene match: 1. Germline loops: CDR1 LNHDA, CDR2 SQIVND (reference sequence). The CDR3 runs 15 residues. CDR3 sequence (DNA): TGTGCCAGTAGTATAAGGACTAGCGGGCAAGAGACCCAGTACTTC. Translating it yields CASSIRTSGQETQYF.